This TCR beta chain was identified in a study of graft-versus-host responses after intestinal transplantation. At the level of the study: Recipients had transplants, and these were multivisceral, liver-intestinal, or isolated intestinal. After anti-thymocyte globulin induction, recipients took tacrolimus and steroids for three to four years. Study-wide results and caveats: Maximum circulating GvH clone levels tracked with early post-transplant HvG decreases. Some patients had graft-donor T cell macrochimerism, and their allografts showed high graft-versus-host to host-versus-graft clonal ratios.

This table comes from immunoSEQ multiplex PCR, and its TCRdb copy is limited to in-frame clones, with some not included. Here the sample spans approximately 85,000 clones, about 91% being singletons. This clone occurred once. The antigen is undetermined. The CDR3 loop spans 13 amino acids. Trimming took off 5 bases at V and 6 bases at J, with 13 bases between the two ends. CDR1 and CDR2 from the germline V gene are SGHNT and YENEEA. The TCR sequence derives from a human donor who was the organ donor for an intestinal transplant. This chain joins TRBV11-3 and TRBJ2-5; unclear D gene. The sequenced sample was unstimulated CD8+ T cells sorted from spleen or lymph node cells, obtained before transplant. The CDR3 protein is CASSPTQTKTQYF. In DNA form, the CDR3 reads TGTGCCAGCAGCCCGACTCAAACCAAGACCCAGTACTTC.